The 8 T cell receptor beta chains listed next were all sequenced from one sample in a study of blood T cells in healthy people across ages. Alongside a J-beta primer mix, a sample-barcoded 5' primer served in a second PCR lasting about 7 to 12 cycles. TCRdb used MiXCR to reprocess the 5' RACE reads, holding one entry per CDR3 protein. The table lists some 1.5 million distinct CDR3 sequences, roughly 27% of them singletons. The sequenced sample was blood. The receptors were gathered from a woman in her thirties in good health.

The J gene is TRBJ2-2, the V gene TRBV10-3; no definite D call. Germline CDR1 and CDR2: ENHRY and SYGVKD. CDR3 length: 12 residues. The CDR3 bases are TGTGCTATCTCAGAGGCCGGAGGGGAGCTGTTTTTT. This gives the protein CAISEAGGELFF.

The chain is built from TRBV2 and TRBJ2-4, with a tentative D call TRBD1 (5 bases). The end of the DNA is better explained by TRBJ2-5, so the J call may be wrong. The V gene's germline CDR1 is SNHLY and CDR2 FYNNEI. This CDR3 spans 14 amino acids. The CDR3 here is CASSNRRGQETQYF. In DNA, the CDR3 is TGTGCCAGCAGTAATCGAAGGGGCCAAGAGACCCAGTACTTC.

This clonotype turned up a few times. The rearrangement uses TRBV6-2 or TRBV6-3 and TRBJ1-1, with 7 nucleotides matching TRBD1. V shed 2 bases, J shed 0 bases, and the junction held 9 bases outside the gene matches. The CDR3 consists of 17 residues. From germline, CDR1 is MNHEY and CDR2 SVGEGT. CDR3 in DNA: TGTGCCAGCAGTTACCCCAGGGGGGGCGGAATGAACACTGAAGCTTTCTTT. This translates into CASSYPRGGGMNTEAFF.

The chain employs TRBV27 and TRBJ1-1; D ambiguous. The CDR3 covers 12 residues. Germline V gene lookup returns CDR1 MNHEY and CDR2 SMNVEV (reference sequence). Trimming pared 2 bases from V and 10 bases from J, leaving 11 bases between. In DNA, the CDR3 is TGTGCCAGCAGTTTACCGGGGTACGGAGCTTTCTTT. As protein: CASSLPGYGAFF.

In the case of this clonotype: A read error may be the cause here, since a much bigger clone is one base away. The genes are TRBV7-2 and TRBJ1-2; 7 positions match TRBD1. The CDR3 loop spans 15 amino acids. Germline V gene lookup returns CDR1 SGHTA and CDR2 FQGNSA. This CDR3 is CASCLKDRHNYGYTF. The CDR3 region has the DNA TGTGCCAGCTGCTTGAAGGACAGGCATAACTATGGCTACACCTTC.

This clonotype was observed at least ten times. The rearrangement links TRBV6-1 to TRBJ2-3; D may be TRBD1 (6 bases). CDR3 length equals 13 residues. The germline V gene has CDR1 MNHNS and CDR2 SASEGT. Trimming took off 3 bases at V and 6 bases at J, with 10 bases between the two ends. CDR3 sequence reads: CASSEDRRDTQYF. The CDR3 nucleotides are TGTGCCAGCAGTGAGGACAGAAGGGATACGCAGTATTTT.

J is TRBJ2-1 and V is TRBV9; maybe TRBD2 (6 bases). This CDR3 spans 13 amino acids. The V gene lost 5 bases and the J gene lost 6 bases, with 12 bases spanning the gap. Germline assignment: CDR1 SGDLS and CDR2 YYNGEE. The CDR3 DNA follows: TGTGCCAGCAGTCGACTAGTTCGCAATGAGCAGTTCTTC. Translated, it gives CASSRLVRNEQFF.

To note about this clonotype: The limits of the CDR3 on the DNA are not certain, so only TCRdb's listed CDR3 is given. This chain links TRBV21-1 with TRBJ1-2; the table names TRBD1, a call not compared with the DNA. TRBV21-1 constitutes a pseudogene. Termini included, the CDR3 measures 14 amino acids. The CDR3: CATVSPPEPYGCTF.